These 8 T cell receptor beta chains came from one sample sequenced in a study of T cells expressing NK-cell markers. TCRdb reprocessed the 5' RACE reads, keeping one entry per CDR3 protein, no DNA. Across 500,000 or so distinct CDR3 sequences, the top ten clones capture approximately 3.6% of the sample. Sequences were obtained from blood T cells: a sorted CD56 or NKG2C T cell subset, CD4+ or CD8+ T cells, or bulk PBMC T cells (not recorded which). These receptor sequences come from a man aged 18 to 35 in good health.

The chain links TRBV4-3 to TRBJ2-1; checking the TCRdb D call of TRBD2 is not possible without DNA. CDR3 length: 15 amino acids. CDR1 LGHNA and CDR2 YSLEER come from the germline V gene. This CDR3 is CASSQDVGEPREQFF.

The chain couples TRBV4-3 to TRBJ2-7. The CDR3 spans 14 residues. CDR1 is LGHNA, CDR2 YSLEER, per germline. The CDR3 sequence: CASSQAGRTYEQYF.

CDR3 region: CASSQLTGRVYNEQFF. The chain combines TRBV4-1 with TRBJ2-1; absent DNA, TCRdb's TRBD2 call cannot be checked. Per the germline V gene, CDR1 is MGHRA and CDR2 is YSYEKL. The CDR3 sequence is 16 residues long.

The CDR3 reads CASSPRQVTDTQYF. The chain carries TRBV12-3 or TRBV12-4 and TRBJ2-3; TCRdb gives TRBD1 as the D gene, but with no DNA this cannot be confirmed. The CDR3 has 14 residues.

V and J are TRBV29-1 and TRBJ2-3. Per the germline V gene, CDR1 is SQVTM and CDR2 is ANQGSEA. This CDR3 is built from 13 residues. This CDR3 reads CSVAGVYTDTQYF.

The chain joins TRBV24-1 to TRBJ2-5; TCRdb's assignment of TRBD2 cannot be checked, as there is no DNA. The CDR3 is 15 amino acids. CDR1 KGHDR and CDR2 SFDVKD come from the germline V gene. CDR3 in amino acids: CATSDKIGLGETQYF.

The chain carries TRBV6-5 and TRBJ1-1; there is no DNA to check the TCRdb D call of TRBD1. This CDR3 has 14 amino acids. The germline gives CDR1 MNHEY, CDR2 SVGAGI. The CDR3 region is CASLGSAIGTEAFF.

V and J are TRBV5-6 and TRBJ2-7; TCRdb gives TRBD2 as the D gene, but with no DNA this cannot be confirmed. The CDR3 has 13 residues. CDR1 and CDR2 (germline): SGHDT, YYEEEE. CDR3 sequence: CASSIAGLYEQYF.